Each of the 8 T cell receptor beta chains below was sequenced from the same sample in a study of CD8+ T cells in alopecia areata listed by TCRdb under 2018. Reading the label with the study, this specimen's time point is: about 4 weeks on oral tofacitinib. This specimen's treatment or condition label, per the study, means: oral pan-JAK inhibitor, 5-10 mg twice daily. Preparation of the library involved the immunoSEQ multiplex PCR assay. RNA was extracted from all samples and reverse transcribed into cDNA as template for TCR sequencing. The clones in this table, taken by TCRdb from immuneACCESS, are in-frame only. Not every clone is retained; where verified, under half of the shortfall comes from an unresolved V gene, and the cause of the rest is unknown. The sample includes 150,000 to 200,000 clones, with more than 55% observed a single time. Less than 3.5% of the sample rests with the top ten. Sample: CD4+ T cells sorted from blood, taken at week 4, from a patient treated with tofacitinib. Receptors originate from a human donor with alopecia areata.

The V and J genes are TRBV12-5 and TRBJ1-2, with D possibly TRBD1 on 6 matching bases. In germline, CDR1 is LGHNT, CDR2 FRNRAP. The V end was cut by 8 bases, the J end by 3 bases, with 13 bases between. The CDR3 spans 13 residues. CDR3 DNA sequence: TGTGCTAGTCTCAGGGGTAGGGACTATGGCTACACCTTC. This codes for CASLRGRDYGYTF.

The CDR3 here is CASSQVGLTASGNTIYF. DNA of the CDR3: TGCGCCAGCAGCCAAGTTGGGCTCACAGCTTCGGGAAACACCATATATTTT. The V call is TRBV4-1, the J call TRBJ1-3; D not certain. Germline CDR1 is MGHRA and CDR2 is YSYEKL. V was shortened by 1 base and J by 4 bases, with 17 bases between the two germline ends. CDR3 length: 17 residues.

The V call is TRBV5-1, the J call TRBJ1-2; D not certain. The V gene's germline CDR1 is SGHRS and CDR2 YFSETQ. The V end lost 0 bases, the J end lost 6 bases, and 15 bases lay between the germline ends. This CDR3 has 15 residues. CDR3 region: CASSLDGLAADGYTF. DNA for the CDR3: TGCGCCAGCAGCTTGGACGGGTTGGCAGCCGATGGCTACACCTTC.

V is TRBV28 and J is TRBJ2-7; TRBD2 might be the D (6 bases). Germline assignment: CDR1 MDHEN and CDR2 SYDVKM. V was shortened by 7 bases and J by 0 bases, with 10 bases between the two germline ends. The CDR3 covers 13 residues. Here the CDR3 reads CASTDYSSYEQYF. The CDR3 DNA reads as TGTGCCAGCACGGACTACAGCTCCTACGAGCAGTACTTC.

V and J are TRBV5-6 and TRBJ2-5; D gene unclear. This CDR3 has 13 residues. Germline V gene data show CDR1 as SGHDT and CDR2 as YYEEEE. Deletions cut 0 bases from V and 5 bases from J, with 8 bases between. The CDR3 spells CASSLELRETQYF. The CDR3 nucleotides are TGTGCCAGCAGCTTGGAGCTTCGGGAGACCCAGTACTTC.

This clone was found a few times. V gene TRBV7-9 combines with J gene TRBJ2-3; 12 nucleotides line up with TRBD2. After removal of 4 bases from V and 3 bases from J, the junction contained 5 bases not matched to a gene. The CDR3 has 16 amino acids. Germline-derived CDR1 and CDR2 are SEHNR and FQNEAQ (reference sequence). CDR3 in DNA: TGTGCCAGCAGCTGGATAGGACTAGCGGGGACAGATACGCAGTATTTT. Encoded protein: CASSWIGLAGTDTQYF.

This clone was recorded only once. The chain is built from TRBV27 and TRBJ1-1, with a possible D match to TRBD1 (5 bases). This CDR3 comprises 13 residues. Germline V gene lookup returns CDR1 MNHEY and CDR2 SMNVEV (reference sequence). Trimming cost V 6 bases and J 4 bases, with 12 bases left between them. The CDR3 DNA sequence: TGTGCCAGCAGCCCCCGGGGGGGCACTGAAGCTTTCTTT. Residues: CASSPRGGTEAFF.

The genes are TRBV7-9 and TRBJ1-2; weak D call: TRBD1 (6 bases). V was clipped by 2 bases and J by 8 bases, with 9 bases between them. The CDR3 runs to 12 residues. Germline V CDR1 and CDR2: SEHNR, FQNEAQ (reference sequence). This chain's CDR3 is CASSLQQGGYTF. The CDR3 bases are TGTGCCAGCAGCTTACAACAGGGAGGCTACACCTTC.